Given below is one T cell receptor beta chain in context. Its specificity is unknown. This sample was included in a study of T cell responses to AZD1222 COVID-19 vaccine. The overall study: Pooled in the analysis were second doses at about 4 or about 12 weeks. Whole-study findings and limits: The reported proportion of spike-specific TCRs targeting unmutated variant regions was nearly half.

This CDR3 is 14 amino acids long. The V and J ends lost 4 bases and 2 bases respectively, with 12 bases between them. Germline assignment: CDR1 SGHRS and CDR2 YFSETQ. The repertoire was sequenced with immunoSEQ multiplex PCR; TCRdb's copy has only in-frame clones and lacks some. The repertoire has 95,000 to 100,000 clones, roughly 87% of them found once; the top ten carry 15% to 20%. The sample in question was peripheral blood, obtained on day 0 of AZD1222 vaccination. The chain uses TRBV5-1 and TRBJ2-5; D is possibly TRBD1 (7 bases). This TCR was recovered from an adult in good health. The CDR3 sequence: CASSGGGPQETQYF. The CDR3 nucleotides read TGCGCCAGCAGCGGAGGGGGCCCTCAAGAGACCCAGTACTTC.